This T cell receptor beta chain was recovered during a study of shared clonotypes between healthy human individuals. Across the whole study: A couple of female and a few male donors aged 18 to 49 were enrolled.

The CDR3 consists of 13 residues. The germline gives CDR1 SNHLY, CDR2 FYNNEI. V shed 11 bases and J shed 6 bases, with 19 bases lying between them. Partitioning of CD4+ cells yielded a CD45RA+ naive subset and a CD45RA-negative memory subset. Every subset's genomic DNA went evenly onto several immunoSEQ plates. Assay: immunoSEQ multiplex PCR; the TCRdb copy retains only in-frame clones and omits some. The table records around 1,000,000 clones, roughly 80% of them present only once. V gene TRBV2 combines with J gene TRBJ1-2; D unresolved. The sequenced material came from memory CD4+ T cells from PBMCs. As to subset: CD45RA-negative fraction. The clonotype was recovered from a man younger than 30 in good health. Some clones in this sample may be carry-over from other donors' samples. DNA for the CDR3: TGTGCCTTCCAGCAGGCCAGACTCGATGGCTACACCTTC. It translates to CAFQQARLDGYTF.